The 9 T cell receptor beta chains below come from one sample, sequenced in a study of blood T cell repertoires in COVID-19. The assay was immunoSEQ multiplex PCR, and TCRdb's table has in-frame clones only and misses some. The repertoire has roughly 340,000 clones, over 70% of them found once; the top ten carry around 6%. The sample consisted of peripheral blood. The receptors derive from a woman between 45 and 65 years old with COVID-19, enrolled during active disease.

The chain joins TRBV6-5 to TRBJ1-1; tentative D call: TRBD1 (6 bases). Germline V gene lookup returns CDR1 MNHEY and CDR2 SVGAGI. There are 14 residues in the CDR3. Trimming removed 5 bases at V and 6 bases at J, with 16 bases between. The DNA of the CDR3 is TGTGCCAGCAGTAACCAGAACAGGGCCGCTGAAGCTTTCTTT. As protein: CASSNQNRAAEAFF.

This clone appeared a single time. V usage is TRBV6-6 and J usage is TRBJ2-1; TRBD2 matches at 9 bases. The V segment lost 5 bases and the J segment 5 bases; nucleotides outside the gene matches: 7. Germline V gene sequence: CDR1 MNHNY, CDR2 SVGAGI (reference sequence). The CDR3 covers 15 residues. The CDR3 coding sequence is TGTGCCAGCAGTCTGACGCGACTAGCGGACAATGAGCAGTTCTTC. It is translated as CASSLTRLADNEQFF.

This clone appeared a few times. The chain uses TRBV6-5 and TRBJ2-7; 8 bases map to TRBD2. CDR3 size: 15 residues. Per the germline V gene, CDR1 is MNHEY and CDR2 is SVGAGI. V lost 4 bases, J lost 6 bases, and 11 bases stayed unmatched. CDR3 residues: CASSSSGTRHGEQYF. The CDR3 nucleotides read TGTGCCAGCAGTTCATCCGGGACTAGACATGGCGAGCAGTACTTC.

The gene calls are TRBV27 and TRBJ1-5, with D hard to call. Germline lookup yields CDR1 MNHEY and CDR2 SMNVEV (reference sequence). This CDR3 contains 13 residues. The ends were cut back, 2 bases at V and 10 bases at J, with 12 bases in the middle. This CDR3 reads CASSLRGRPPQHF. As DNA, the CDR3 is TGTGCCAGCAGTTTAAGAGGCAGACCCCCCCAGCATTTT.

The gene calls are TRBV18 and TRBJ2-3; 7 nucleotides match TRBD2. This CDR3 region has 16 residues. The germline V gene has CDR1 KGHSH and CDR2 LQKENI. Trimming at V came to 6 bases and at J to 0 bases, leaving 9 bases not matched to a gene. CDR3 protein: CASSPLAVTSTDTQYF. Here the CDR3 DNA reads TGTGCCAGCTCCCCCCTAGCGGTTACTAGCACAGATACGCAGTATTTT.

The rearrangement joins TRBV6-2 or TRBV6-3 to TRBJ1-5; D may be TRBD1 (5 bases). This CDR3 region has 16 residues. V lost 0 bases, J lost 0 bases, and 9 bases lay in between. Germline CDR1 is MNHEY and CDR2 is SVGEGT. The CDR3: CASSYSAGYSNQPQHF. For the CDR3, the DNA is TGTGCCAGCAGTTACTCGGCAGGGTATAGCAATCAGCCCCAGCATTTT.

The chain is built from TRBV18 and TRBJ2-7; a weak D match, TRBD1 (6 bases). The germline V and J ends were trimmed by 3 bases and 0 bases, with 12 bases remaining between them. CDR3 length: 15 residues. CDR1 is KGHSH and CDR2 is LQKENI in the germline V gene. The CDR3 DNA is TGTGCCAGCTCACCTCCAGGGGCCGCCTCCTACGAGCAGTACTTC. Amino acid sequence: CASSPPGAASYEQYF.

The genes are TRBV29-1 and TRBJ1-2; D gene uncertain. This CDR3 has 12 residues. The germline V gene has CDR1 SQVTM and CDR2 ANQGSEA. V was cut by 8 bases and J by 3 bases, with 13 bases left in between. The CDR3 protein is CSILGRDYGYTF. The CDR3 DNA reads TGCAGCATCCTGGGGAGGGACTATGGCTACACCTTC.

The rearrangement links TRBV11-3 to TRBJ1-2; 9 nucleotides align to TRBD1. The germline V gene encodes CDR1 SGHNT and CDR2 YENEEA. Trimming cost V 5 bases and J 3 bases; bases outside gene matches: 7. This CDR3 spans 15 amino acids. CDR3 amino acids: CASSKQGAGDYGYTF. The CDR3 DNA is TGTGCCAGCAGCAAACAGGGGGCGGGGGACTATGGCTACACCTTC. The entire variable domain, with the rest obtained from reference TRBV11-3 and TRBJ1-2, is as follows: EAGVVQSPRYKIIEKKQPVAFWCNPISGHNTLYWYLQNLGQGPELLIRYENEEAVDDSQLPKDRFSAERLKGVDSTLKIQPAELGDSAVYLCASSKQGAGDYGYTFGSGTRLTVV.